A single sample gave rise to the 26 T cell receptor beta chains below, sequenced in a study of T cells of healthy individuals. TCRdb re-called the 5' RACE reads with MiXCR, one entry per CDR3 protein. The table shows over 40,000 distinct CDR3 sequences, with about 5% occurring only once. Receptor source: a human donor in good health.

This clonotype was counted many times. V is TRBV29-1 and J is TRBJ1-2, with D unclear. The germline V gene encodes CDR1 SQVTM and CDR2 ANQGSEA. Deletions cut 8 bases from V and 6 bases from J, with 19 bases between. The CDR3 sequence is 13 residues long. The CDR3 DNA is TGCAGCATCCTGCCCCGTGGGTTCAATGGCTACACCTTC. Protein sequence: CSILPRGFNGYTF.

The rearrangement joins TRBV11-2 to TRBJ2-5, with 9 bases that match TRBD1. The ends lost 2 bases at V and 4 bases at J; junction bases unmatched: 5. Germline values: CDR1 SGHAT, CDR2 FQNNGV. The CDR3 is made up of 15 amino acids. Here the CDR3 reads CASSLQTGGRETQYF. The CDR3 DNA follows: TGTGCCAGCAGCTTACAGACAGGGGGACGAGAGACCCAGTACTTC.

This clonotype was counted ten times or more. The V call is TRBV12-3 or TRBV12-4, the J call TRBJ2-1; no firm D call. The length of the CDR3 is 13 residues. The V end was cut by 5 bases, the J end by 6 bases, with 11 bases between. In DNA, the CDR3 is TGTGCCAGCAGTGCCCATACTGGCAATGAGCAGTTCTTC. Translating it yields CASSAHTGNEQFF.

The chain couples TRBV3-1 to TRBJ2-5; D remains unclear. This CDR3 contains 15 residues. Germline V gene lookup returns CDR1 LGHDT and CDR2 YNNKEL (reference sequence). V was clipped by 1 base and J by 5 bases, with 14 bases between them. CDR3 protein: CASSQVRTPAETQYF. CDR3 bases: TGTGCCAGCAGCCAAGTGAGAACCCCCGCGGAGACCCAGTACTTC.

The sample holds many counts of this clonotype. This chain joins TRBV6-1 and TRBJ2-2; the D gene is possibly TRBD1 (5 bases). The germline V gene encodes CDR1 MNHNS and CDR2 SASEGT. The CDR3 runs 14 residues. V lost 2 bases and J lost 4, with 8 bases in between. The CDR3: CASSEQGITGELFF. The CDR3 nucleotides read TGTGCCAGCAGTGAACAGGGAATCACCGGGGAGCTGTTTTTT.

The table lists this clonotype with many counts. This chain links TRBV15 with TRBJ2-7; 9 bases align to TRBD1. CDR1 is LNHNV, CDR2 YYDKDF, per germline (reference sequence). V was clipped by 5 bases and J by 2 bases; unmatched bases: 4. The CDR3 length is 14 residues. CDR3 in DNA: TGTGCCACCAGCGGGGACAGGGAACCCTACGAGCAGTACTTC. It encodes CATSGDREPYEQYF.

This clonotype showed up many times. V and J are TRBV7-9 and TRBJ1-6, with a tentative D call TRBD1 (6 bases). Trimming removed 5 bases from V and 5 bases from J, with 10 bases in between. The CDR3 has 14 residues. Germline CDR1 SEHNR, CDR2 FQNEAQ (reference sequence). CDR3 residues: CASSRTVNNSPLHF. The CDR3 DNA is TGTGCCAGCAGCCGGACAGTTAATAATTCACCCCTCCACTTT.

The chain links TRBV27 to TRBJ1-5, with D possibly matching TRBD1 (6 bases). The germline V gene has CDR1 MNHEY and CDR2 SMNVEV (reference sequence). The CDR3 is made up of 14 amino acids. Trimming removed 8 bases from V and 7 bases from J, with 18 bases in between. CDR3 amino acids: CASWGALGGQPQHF. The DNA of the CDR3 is TGTGCCAGCTGGGGGGCGCTGGGCGGACAGCCCCAGCATTTT.

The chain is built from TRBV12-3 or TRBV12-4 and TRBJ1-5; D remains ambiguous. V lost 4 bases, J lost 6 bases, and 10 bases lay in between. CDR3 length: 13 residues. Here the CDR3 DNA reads TGTGCCAGCAGTTGGAGGGAGGGTCAGCCCCAGCATTTT. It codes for CASSWREGQPQHF.

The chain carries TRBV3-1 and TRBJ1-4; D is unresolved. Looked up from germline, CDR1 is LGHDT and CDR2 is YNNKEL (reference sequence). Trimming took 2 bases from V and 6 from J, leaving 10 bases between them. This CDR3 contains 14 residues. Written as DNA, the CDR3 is TGTGCCAGCAGCCAAAGGGTGGAGGATGAAAAACTGTTTTTT. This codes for CASSQRVEDEKLFF. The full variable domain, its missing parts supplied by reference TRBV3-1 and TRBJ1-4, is DTAVSQTPKYLVTQMGNDKSIKCEQNLGHDTMYWYKQDSKKFLKIMFSYNNKELIINETVPNRFSPKSPDKAHLNLHINSLELGDSAVYFCASSQRVEDEKLFFGSGTQLSVL.

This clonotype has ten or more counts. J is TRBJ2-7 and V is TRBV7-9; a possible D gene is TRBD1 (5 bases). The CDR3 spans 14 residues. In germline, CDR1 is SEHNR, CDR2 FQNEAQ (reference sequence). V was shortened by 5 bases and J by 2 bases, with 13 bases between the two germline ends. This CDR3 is CASSPGQGTYEQYF. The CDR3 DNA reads TGTGCCAGCAGCCCCGGCCAGGGAACCTACGAGCAGTACTTC.

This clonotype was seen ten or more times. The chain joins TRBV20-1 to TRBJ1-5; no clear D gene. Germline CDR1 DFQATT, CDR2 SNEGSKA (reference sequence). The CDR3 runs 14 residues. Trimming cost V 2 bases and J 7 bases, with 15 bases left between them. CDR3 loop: CSARSERSYQPQHF. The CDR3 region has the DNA TGCAGTGCTAGAAGCGAGAGGAGTTACCAGCCCCAGCATTTT.

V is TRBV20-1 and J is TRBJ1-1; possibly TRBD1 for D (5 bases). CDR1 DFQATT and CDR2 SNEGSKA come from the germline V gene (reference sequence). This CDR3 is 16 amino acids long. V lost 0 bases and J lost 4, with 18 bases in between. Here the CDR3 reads CSARDMGQGGGTEAFF. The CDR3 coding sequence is TGCAGTGCTAGAGATATGGGGCAGGGCGGGGGCACTGAAGCTTTCTTT.

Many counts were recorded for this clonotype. CDR3 region: CSADSGGAVDTQYF. In nucleotides, the CDR3 is TGCAGTGCTGATAGCGGGGGGGCGGTAGATACGCAGTATTTT. The chain links TRBV20-1 to TRBJ2-3, with 11 bases identical to TRBD2. The CDR3 extends over 14 amino acids. J was trimmed by 5 bases and V by 5 bases; bases with no gene match: 6. Per the germline V gene, CDR1 is DFQATT and CDR2 is SNEGSKA (reference sequence).

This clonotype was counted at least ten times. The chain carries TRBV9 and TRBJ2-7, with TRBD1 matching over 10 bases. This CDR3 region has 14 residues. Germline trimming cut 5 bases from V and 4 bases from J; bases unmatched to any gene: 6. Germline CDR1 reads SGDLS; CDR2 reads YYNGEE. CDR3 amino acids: CASSSRTGGYEQYF. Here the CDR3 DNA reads TGTGCCAGCAGTAGCAGGACAGGGGGGTACGAGCAGTACTTC.

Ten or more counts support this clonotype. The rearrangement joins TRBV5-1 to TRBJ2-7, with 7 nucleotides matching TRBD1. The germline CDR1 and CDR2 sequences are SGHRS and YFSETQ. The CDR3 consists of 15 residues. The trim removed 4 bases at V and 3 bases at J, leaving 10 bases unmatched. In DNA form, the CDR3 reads TGCGCCAGCAGCCGAAGGGCAGGGGGTCGCTACGAGCAGTACTTC. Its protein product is CASSRRAGGRYEQYF.

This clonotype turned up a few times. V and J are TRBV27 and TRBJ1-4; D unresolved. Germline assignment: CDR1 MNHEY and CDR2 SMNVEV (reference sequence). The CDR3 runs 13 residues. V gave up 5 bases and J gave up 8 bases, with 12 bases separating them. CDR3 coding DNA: TGTGCCAGCAGTCCCTCAAGAAGGGAAAAACTGTTTTTT. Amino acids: CASSPSRREKLFF. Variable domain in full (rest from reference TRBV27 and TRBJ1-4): EAQVTQNPRYLITVTGKKLTVTCSQNMNHEYMSWYRQDPGLGLRQIYYSMNVEVTDKGDVPEGYKVSRKEKRNFPLILESPSPNQTSLYFCASSPSRREKLFFGSGTQLSVL.

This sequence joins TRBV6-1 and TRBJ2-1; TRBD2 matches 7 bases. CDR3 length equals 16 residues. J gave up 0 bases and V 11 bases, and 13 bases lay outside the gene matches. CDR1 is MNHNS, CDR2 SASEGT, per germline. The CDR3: CAEWASGNLSYNEQFF. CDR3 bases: TGTGCCGAGTGGGCTAGCGGCAACCTCTCCTACAATGAGCAGTTCTTC.

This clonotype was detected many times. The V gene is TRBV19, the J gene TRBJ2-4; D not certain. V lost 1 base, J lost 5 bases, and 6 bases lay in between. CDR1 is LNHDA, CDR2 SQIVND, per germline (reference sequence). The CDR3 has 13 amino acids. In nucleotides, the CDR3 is TGTGCCAGTAGTATAGTATGGGAAAACATTCAGTACTTC. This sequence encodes CASSIVWENIQYF.

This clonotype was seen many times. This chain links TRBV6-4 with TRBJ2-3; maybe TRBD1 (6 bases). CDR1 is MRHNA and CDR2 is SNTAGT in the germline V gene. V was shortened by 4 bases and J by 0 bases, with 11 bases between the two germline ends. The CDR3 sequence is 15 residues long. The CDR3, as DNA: TGTGCCAGCAGTGTGGGGGCGGAGAGCACAGATACGCAGTATTTT. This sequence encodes CASSVGAESTDTQYF.

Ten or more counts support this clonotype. The DNA of the CDR3 is TGTGCCAGCAGTTGGACAGGGGCAGAGACCCAGTACTTC. It codes for CASSWTGAETQYF. The chain recombines TRBV27 with TRBJ2-5, with 9 bases fitting TRBD1. The CDR3 is 13 amino acids. CDR1 and CDR2 from the germline V gene are MNHEY and SMNVEV (reference sequence). The trim removed 4 bases at V and 4 bases at J, leaving 1 base unmatched.

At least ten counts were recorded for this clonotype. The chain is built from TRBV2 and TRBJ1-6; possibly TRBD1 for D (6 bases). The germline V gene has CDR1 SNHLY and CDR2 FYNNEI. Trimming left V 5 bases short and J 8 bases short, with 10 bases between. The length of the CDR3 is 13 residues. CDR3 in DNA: TGTGCCAGCAGTCCAGGGGCCTATTCACCCCTCCACTTT. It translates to CASSPGAYSPLHF.

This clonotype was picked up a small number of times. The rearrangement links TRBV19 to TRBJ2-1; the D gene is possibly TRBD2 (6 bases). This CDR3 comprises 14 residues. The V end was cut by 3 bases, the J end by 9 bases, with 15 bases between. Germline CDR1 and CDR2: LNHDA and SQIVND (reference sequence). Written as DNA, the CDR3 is TGTGCCAGTAGTATCGGGGGAGGTCAGGGTGAGCAGTTCTTC. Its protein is CASSIGGGQGEQFF.

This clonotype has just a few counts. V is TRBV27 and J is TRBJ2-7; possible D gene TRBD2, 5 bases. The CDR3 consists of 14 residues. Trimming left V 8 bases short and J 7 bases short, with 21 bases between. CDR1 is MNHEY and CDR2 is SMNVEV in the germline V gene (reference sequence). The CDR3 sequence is CASGPSGYSGEQYF. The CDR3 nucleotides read TGTGCCAGCGGGCCATCGGGATATTCGGGGGAGCAGTACTTC.

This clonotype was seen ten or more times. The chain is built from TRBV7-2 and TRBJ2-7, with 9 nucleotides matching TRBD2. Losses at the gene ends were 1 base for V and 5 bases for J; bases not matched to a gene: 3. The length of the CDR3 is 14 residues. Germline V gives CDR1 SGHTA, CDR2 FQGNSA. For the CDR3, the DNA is TGTGCCAGCAGCTTAGAGCGGGAGGTTAACGAGCAGTACTTC. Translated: CASSLEREVNEQYF.

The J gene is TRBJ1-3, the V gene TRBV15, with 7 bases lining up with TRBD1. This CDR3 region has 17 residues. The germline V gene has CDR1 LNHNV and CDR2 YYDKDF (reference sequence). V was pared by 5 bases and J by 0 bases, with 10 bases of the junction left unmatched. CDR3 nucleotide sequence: TGTGCCACCAGCCGAAGCAGAGGGACAGCCTCTGGAAACACCATATATTTT. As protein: CATSRSRGTASGNTIYF.